Listed below are T cell receptor beta chains from one sample, sequenced in a study of shared clonotypes between healthy human individuals. Some clones are missing from TCRdb's copy, which holds only in-frame ones; the method was immunoSEQ multiplex PCR. The repertoire has 500,000 to 650,000 clones, around 78% of them found once; the top ten carry approximately 12%. Sequencing was carried out using PBMCs. Receptor source: a woman aged 40 to 49 in good health. Some clones in this sample may be carry-over from other donors' samples. CDR3s include the opening cysteine and the closing phenylalanine or tryptophan. A D gene is named only where the DNA matches it firmly. Size values are once, few and many counts, or a class for expanded clones, and some rows have none.

j_gene | v_gene | abundance | d_gene | CDR3aa | CDR3nt
TRBJ2-2 | TRBV28 | . | TRBD2 | CASSTGTSGTGELFF | TGTGCCAGCAGTACCGGGACTAGCGGTACCGGGGAGCTGTTTTTT
TRBJ2-6 | TRBV5-5 | . | . | CASVRPGSGANVLTF | TGTGCCAGCGTCCGACCCGGCTCTGGGGCCAACGTCCTGACTTTC
TRBJ1-5 | TRBV11-2 | . | . | CASSIRGDQPQHF | TGTGCCAGCAGCATAAGGGGTGATCAGCCCCAGCATTTT
TRBJ1-2 | TRBV11-2 | . | TRBD1 | CASSLHRTGDGYTF | TGTGCCAGCAGCTTACACCGGACAGGGGACGGCTACACCTTC
TRBJ1-1 | TRBV19 | once | TRBD1 | CASSRQGNTEAFF | TGTGCCAGTAGCAGACAGGGGAACACTGAAGCTTTCTTT
TRBJ1-3 | TRBV18 | . | . | CASSPAAQGSGNTIYF | TGTGCCAGCTCACCCGCCGCCCAGGGGAGCGGAAACACCATATATTTT
TRBJ1-2 | TRBV19 | . | . | CASSVRPPYGYTF | TGTGCCAGTAGTGTACGACCGCCTTATGGCTACACCTTC
TRBJ2-7 | TRBV30 | . | TRBD1 | CAWSPRTGASYEQYF | TGTGCCTGGAGTCCCCGGACAGGGGCGTCCTACGAGCAGTACTTC
TRBJ2-7 | TRBV7-2 | . | . | CASSLALGSNASYEQYF | TGTGCCAGCAGCTTAGCACTCGGCAGCAACGCCTCCTACGAGCAGTACTTC
TRBJ2-5 | TRBV2 | . | . | CAKRDSKETQYF | TGTGCCAAGCGGGACAGCAAAGAGACCCAGTACTTC
TRBJ2-2 | TRBV19 | . | . | CASSIQRGYTGELFF | TGTGCCAGTAGTATTCAACGGGGATACACCGGGGAGCTGTTTTTT
TRBJ1-3 | TRBV10-3 | . | . | CAISPMDGNTIYF | TGTGCCATCAGCCCCATGGATGGAAACACCATATATTTT
TRBJ2-1 | TRBV6-5 | . | TRBD2 | CASSYEPGLTNEQFF | TGTGCCAGCAGTTATGAGCCGGGACTAACCAATGAGCAGTTCTTC
TRBJ2-7 | TRBV6-5 | . | . | CASSSGTREQYF | TGTGCCAGCAGCTCCGGGACTCGCGAGCAGTACTTC
TRBJ2-5 | TRBV19 | . | . | CASSSLDEGETQYF | TGTGCCAGTAGTTCCCTAGACGAGGGAGAGACCCAGTACTTC
TRBJ1-2 | TRBV28 | . | . | CASSWATYGYTF | TGTGCCAGCAGTTGGGCAACCTATGGCTACACCTTC
TRBJ2-1 | TRBV30 | . | . | CAWSVMGVRYNEQFF | TGTGCCTGGAGTGTTATGGGAGTCCGCTACAATGAGCAGTTCTTC
TRBJ2-7 | TRBV6-5 | . | . | CAIAGGDLSYEQYF | TGTGCCATCGCTGGGGGAGACCTCTCCTACGAGCAGTACTTC
TRBJ2-7 | TRBV6-5 | . | . | CASGEGGLFYEQYF | TGTGCCAGCGGAGAGGGCGGGCTCTTCTACGAGCAGTACTTC
TRBJ2-1 | TRBV6-6 | . | TRBD2 | CASSYGLAGVDEQFF | TGTGCCAGCAGTTACGGCCTAGCGGGAGTGGATGAGCAGTTCTTC
TRBJ2-3 | TRBV5-1 | . | . | CASSFSDGSTDTQYF | TGCGCCAGCAGCTTCTCGGACGGCTCCACAGATACGCAGTATTTT
TRBJ2-5 | TRBV7-9 | once | . | CASSLGRRGETQYF | TGTGCCAGCAGCTTGGGGCGGAGAGGAGAGACCCAGTACTTC
TRBJ2-5 | TRBV7-8 | . | TRBD2 | CASSFGLGETQYF | TGTGCCAGCAGCTTCGGACTAGGAGAGACCCAGTACTTC
TRBJ2-2 | TRBV2 | many | TRBD1 | CASSEAARTGTNTGELFF | TGTGCCAGCAGTGAAGCAGCTAGGACAGGGACCAACACCGGGGAGCTGTTTTTT
TRBJ1-5 | TRBV27 | . | . | CASSSRDGQPQHF | TGTGCCAGCAGTTCCCGGGACGGTCAGCCCCAGCATTTT
TRBJ1-5 | TRBV28 | . | . | CASRTVNQPQHF | TGTGCCAGCAGGACAGTCAATCAGCCCCAGCATTTT
TRBJ2-1 | TRBV7-2 | . | TRBD2 | CASSKPGLAGGLLF | TGTGCCAGCAGCAAACCGGGACTAGCGGGAGGGCTTCTCTTC
TRBJ2-5 | TRBV14 | . | . | CASSHLGKALQETQYF | TGTGCCAGCAGCCACTTAGGGAAAGCATTACAAGAGACCCAGTACTTC
TRBJ2-1 | TRBV27 | . | TRBD2 | CASRGSGRENEQFF | TGTGCCAGCAGAGGTAGCGGGAGGGAGAATGAGCAGTTCTTC
TRBJ2-5 | TRBV6-1 | . | . | CASTLSGQETQYF | TGTGCCAGCACCCTGTCCGGCCAAGAGACCCAGTACTTC
TRBJ1-4 | TRBV7-2 | . | TRBD1 | CASSPSRTGLNEKLFF | TGTGCCAGCAGCCCGTCTAGGACAGGGCTGAATGAAAAACTGTTTTTT
TRBJ1-5 | TRBV7-9 | few | TRBD1 | CASSSDRDSNQPQHF | TGTGCCAGCAGCTCCGACAGGGATAGCAATCAGCCCCAGCATTTT
TRBJ2-1 | TRBV5-1 | . | TRBD2 | CASSFPSGSTEQFF | TGCGCCAGCAGCTTTCCTAGCGGGAGTACTGAGCAGTTCTTC
TRBJ2-7 | TRBV10-3 | many | . | CAISPWRDTPYEQYF | TGTGCCATCAGCCCCTGGCGGGATACACCCTACGAGCAGTACTTC
TRBJ2-7 | TRBV15 | . | . | CATSRKRDRPYEQYF | TGTGCCACCAGCAGGAAGCGGGACAGACCCTACGAGCAGTACTTC
TRBJ1-1 | TRBV2 | . | . | CASSVGRGNTEAFF | TGTGCCAGCAGTGTCGGCAGGGGAAACACTGAGGCTTTCTTT
TRBJ2-1 | TRBV5-1 | . | . | CASSLAGHEVDEQFF | TGCGCCAGCAGCTTGGCAGGGCACGAGGTGGATGAGCAGTTCTTC
TRBJ2-5 | TRBV29-1 | many | . | CSAKRGTQETQYF | TGCAGCGCCAAAAGGGGAACCCAAGAGACCCAGTACTTC
TRBJ2-7 | TRBV28 | . | . | CASSRETLGEQYF | TGTGCCAGCAGCCGGGAGACCTTAGGGGAGCAGTACTTC
TRBJ1-2 | TRBV30 | . | TRBD1 | CAWSRFRDSNYGYTF | TGTGCCTGGAGTCGCTTCCGGGACAGTAACTATGGCTACACCTTC
TRBJ1-6 | TRBV30 | . | TRBD1 | CAWSIGQGANSPLHF | TGTGCCTGGAGTATTGGACAGGGGGCGAATTCACCCCTCCACTTT
TRBJ1-1 | TRBV5-1 | . | . | CASGNRDLAEEAFF | TGCGCCAGCGGAAACCGGGACCTCGCCGAGGAAGCTTTCTTT
TRBJ2-2 | TRBV28 | few | TRBD2 | CASRSSGRGTGELFF | TGTGCCAGCAGGAGTAGCGGGAGGGGGACCGGGGAGCTGTTTTTT
TRBJ1-2 | TRBV28 | . | TRBD1 | CASSSRDRVKGYTF | TGTGCCAGCAGCAGCCGGGACAGGGTCAAAGGCTACACCTTC
TRBJ2-1 | TRBV2 | . | TRBD2 | CASSFGLAAYNEQFF | TGTGCCAGCAGCTTCGGACTAGCGGCATACAATGAGCAGTTCTTC
TRBJ1-1 | TRBV7-9 | . | . | CASSSSGTDFMNTEAFF | TGTGCCAGCAGCTCCTCCGGGACGGATTTCATGAACACTGAAGCTTTCTTT
TRBJ2-2 | TRBV7-9 | . | TRBD2 | CASSGTSALNTGELFF | TGTGCCAGCAGCGGAACTAGCGCGCTGAACACCGGGGAGCTGTTTTTT
TRBJ2-1 | TRBV9 | . | TRBD2 | CASSDPRTSGRPEQFF | TGTGCCAGCAGCGACCCTCGTACTAGCGGGAGACCTGAGCAGTTCTTC
TRBJ2-5 | TRBV7-3 | . | TRBD2 | CASSRRAGGGETQYF | TGTGCCAGCAGCCGTCGAGCGGGAGGGGGAGAGACCCAGTACTTC
TRBJ2-2 | TRBV4-3 | . | . | CASSQDRGNLNTGELFF | TGCGCCAGCAGCCAAGATCGGGGAAACTTGAACACCGGGGAGCTGTTTTTT
TRBJ1-4 | TRBV18 | . | TRBD1 | CASSSRQGTGEKLFF | TGTGCCAGCTCATCACGACAGGGTACCGGTGAAAAACTGTTTTTT
TRBJ1-3 | TRBV19 | . | . | CASKLASGNTIYF | TGTGCCAGTAAGTTAGCATCTGGAAACACCATATATTTT
TRBJ2-2 | TRBV5-4 | . | . | CASSLWGTRLNTGELFF | TGTGCCAGCAGCTTGTGGGGGACTCGCCTAAACACCGGGGAGCTGTTTTTT
TRBJ2-1 | TRBV7-7 | . | TRBD2 | CASSGREQFF | TGTGCTAGCAGCGGGAGGGAGCAGTTCTTC
TRBJ2-5 | TRBV7-2 | . | . | CASSLITGGETQYF | TGTGCCAGCAGCCTCATAACAGGTGGGGAGACCCAGTACTTC